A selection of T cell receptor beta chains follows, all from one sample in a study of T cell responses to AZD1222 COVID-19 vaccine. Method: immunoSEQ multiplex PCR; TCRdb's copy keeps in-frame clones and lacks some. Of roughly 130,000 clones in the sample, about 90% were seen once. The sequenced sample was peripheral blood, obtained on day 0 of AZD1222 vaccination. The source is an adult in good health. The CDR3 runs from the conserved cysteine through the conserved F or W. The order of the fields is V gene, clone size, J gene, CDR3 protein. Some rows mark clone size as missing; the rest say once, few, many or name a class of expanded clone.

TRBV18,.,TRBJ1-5,CASLGTTEQPQHF
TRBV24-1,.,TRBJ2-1,CATAATAGTSSYNEQFF
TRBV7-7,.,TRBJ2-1,CATVAVSSYNEQFF
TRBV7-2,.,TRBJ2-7,CASSRGGTVYEQYF
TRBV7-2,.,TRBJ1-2,CASSLTGDYGYTF
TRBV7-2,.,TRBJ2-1,CASSPDRADDEQFF
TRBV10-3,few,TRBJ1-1,CAISAGQTTEAFF
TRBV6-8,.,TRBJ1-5,CASNLRDRLRGHSNQPQHF
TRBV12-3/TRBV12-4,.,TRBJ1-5,CASSLRGNQPQHF
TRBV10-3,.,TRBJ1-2,CAISESQGRSYGYTF
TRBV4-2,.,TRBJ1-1,CASSHPEGQGNTEAFF
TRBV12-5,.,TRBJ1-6,CASGLDNSPLHF
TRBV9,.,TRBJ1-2,CASSVEEGTGEYTF
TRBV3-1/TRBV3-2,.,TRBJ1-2,CASSQGTGAGGYTF
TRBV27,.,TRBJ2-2,CASSPIPGPTGELFF
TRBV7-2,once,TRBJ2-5,CASSLGLAGGRETQYF
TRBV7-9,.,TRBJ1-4,CASSLGFREKLFF
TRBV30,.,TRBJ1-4,CAWSEGALNEKLFF